This TCR beta chain was retrieved from a study of blood T cell repertoires in COVID-19. Overall study: Samples of COVID-19 (acute and convalescent) were obtained from the United States, Italy and Spain. Sample material is recorded as cDNA or gDNA derived from T cells, B-cell-depleted T cells, or PBMCs.

The CDR3 spans 15 residues. The V end was cut by 0 bases, the J end by 2 bases, with 10 bases between. Germline V CDR1 and CDR2: ENHRY, SYGVKD. Per the authors' pipeline: Amplification of reference gene primers provided the estimated nucleated cell counts. Using immunoSEQ multiplex PCR, the repertoire was profiled, and TCRdb retains in-frame clones only, with some absent. For V, J and clone size, that table is used; D and trimming come from the DNA. The sample yields approximately 250,000 clones, 83% seen once. This TCR came from a human donor in a cohort sampled during active COVID-19. The sequenced sample consisted of peripheral blood. V and J are TRBV10-3 and TRBJ2-5; TRBD1 might be the D (6 bases). CDR3 in amino acids: CAISESGTQQETQYF. In DNA, the CDR3 is TGTGCCATCAGTGAGTCGGGGACACAACAAGAGACCCAGTACTTC.